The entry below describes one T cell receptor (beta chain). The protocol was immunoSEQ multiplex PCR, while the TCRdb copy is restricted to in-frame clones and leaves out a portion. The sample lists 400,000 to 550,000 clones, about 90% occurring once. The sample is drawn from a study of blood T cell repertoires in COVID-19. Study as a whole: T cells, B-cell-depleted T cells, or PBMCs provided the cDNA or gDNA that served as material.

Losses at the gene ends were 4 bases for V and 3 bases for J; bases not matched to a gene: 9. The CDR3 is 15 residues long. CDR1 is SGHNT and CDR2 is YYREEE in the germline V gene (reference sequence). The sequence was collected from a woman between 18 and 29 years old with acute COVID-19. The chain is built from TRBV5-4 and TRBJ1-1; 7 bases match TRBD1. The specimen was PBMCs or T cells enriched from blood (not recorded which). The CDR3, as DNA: TGTGCCAGCAGCACAATGGACAGGTTGTACACTGAAGCTTTCTTT. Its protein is CASSTMDRLYTEAFF.